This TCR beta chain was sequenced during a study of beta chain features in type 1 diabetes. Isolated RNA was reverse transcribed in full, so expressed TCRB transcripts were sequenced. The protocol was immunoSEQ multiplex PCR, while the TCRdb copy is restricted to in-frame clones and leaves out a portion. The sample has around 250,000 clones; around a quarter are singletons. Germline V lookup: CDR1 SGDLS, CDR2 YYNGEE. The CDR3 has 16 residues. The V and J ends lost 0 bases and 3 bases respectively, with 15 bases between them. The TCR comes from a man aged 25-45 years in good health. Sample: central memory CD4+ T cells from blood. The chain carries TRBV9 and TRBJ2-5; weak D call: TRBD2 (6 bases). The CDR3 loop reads CASSVGASVIEETQYF. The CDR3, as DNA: TGTGCCAGCAGCGTAGGGGCTAGCGTTATCGAAGAGACCCAGTACTTC.